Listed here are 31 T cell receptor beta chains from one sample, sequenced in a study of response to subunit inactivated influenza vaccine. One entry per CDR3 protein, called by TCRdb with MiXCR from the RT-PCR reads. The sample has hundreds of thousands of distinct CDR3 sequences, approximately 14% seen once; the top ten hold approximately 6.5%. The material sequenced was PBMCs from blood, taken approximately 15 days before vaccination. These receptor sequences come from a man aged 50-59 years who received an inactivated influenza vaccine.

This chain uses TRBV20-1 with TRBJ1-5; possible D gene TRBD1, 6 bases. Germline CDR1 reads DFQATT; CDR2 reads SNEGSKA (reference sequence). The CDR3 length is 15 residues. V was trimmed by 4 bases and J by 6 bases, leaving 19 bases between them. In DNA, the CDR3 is TGCAGTGCTATGTGGGCAGGGCGAGGGGGTCAGCCCCAGCATTTT. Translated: CSAMWAGRGGQPQHF.

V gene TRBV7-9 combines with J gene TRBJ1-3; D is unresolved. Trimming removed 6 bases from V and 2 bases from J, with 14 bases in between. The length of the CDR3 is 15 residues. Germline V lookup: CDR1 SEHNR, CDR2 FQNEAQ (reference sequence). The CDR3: CASSFSWGTGNTIYF. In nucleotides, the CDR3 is TGTGCCAGCAGTTTTAGTTGGGGAACTGGAAACACCATATATTTT.

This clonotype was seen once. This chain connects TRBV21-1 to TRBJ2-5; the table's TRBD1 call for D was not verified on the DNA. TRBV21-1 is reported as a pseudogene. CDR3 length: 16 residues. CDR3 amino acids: CASSKKSARRLGTQYF. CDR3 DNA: TGTGCCAGCAGCAAAAAGTCGGCAAGGCGCTTGGGGACCCAGTACTTC.

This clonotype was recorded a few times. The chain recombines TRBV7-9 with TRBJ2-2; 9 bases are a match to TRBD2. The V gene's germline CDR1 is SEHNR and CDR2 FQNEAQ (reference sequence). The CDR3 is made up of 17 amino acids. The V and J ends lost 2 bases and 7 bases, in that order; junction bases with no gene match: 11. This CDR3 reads CASSLPASGVRVGELFF. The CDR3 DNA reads TGTGCCAGCAGCTTACCCGCTAGCGGGGTTCGAGTCGGGGAGCTGTTTTTT. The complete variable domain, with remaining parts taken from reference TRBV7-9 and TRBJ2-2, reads DTGVSQNPRHKITKRGQNVTFRCDPISEHNRLYWYRQTLGQGPEFLTYFQNEAQLEKSRLLSDRFSAERPKGSFSTLEIQRTEQGDSAMYLCASSLPASGVRVGELFFGEGSRLTVL.

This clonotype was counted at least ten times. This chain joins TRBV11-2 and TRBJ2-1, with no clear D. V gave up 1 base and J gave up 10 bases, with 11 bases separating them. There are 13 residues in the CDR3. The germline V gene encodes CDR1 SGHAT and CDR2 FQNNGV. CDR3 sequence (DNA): TGTGCCAGCAGCTTAGCATTTGGTCCCGAGCAGTTCTTC. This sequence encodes CASSLAFGPEQFF.

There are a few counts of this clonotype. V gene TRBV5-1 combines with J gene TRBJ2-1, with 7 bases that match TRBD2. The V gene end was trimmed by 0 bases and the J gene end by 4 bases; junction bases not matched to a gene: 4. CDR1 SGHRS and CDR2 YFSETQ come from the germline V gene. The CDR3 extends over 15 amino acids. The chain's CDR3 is CASSLAQRDYNEQFF. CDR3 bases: TGCGCCAGCAGCTTGGCCCAGCGGGATTACAATGAGCAGTTCTTC.

CDR3 sequence: CASSLDRVEHGEAFF. The DNA for the CDR3 is TGCGCCAGCAGCCTGGACAGGGTTGAACATGGTGAAGCTTTCTTT. This sequence joins TRBV5-1 and TRBJ1-1; 8 bases match TRBD1. V shed 4 bases and J 7 bases; nucleotides not matched to a gene: 12. CDR1 is SGHRS and CDR2 is YFSETQ in the germline V gene. The CDR3 loop spans 15 amino acids.

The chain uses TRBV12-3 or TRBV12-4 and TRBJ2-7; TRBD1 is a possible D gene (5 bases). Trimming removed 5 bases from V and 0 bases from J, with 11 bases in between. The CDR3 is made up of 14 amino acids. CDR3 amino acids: CASSPPDNSYEQYF. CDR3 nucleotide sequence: TGTGCCAGCAGTCCCCCGGACAACTCCTACGAGCAGTACTTC.

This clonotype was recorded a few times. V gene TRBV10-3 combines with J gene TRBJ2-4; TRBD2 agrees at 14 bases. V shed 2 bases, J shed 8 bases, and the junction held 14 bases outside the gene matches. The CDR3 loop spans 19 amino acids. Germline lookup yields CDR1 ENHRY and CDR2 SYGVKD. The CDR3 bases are TGTGCCATCAGTGAGCGGAGGACTAGCGGGAGGCCCGGCCTGGACATTCAGTACTTC. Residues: CAISERRTSGRPGLDIQYF.

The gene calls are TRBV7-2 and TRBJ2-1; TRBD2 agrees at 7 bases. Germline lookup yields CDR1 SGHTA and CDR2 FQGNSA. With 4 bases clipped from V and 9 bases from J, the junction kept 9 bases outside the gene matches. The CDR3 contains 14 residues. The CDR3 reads CASSSRTSAVEQFF. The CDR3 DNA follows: TGTGCCAGCAGCTCTCGGACTAGTGCGGTTGAGCAGTTCTTC. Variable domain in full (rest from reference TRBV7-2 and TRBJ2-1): GAGVSQSPSNKVTEKGKDVELRCDPISGHTALYWYRQSLGQGLEFLIYFQGNSAPDKSGLPSDRFSAERTGGSVSTLTIQRTQQEDSAVYLCASSSRTSAVEQFFGPGTRLTVL.

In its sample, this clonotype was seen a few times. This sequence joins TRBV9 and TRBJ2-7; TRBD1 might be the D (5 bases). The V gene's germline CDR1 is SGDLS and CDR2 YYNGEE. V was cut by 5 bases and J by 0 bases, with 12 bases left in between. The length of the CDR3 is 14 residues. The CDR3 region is CASSLDIISYEQYF. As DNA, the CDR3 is TGTGCCAGCAGTTTGGACATCATCTCCTACGAGCAGTACTTC.

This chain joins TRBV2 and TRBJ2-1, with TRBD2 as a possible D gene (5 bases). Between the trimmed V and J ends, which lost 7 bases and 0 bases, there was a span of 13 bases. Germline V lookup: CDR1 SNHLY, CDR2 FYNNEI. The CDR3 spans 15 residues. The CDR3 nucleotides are TGTGCCAGCAAACGGAGCGGTAACTCCTACAATGAGCAGTTCTTC. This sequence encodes CASKRSGNSYNEQFF.

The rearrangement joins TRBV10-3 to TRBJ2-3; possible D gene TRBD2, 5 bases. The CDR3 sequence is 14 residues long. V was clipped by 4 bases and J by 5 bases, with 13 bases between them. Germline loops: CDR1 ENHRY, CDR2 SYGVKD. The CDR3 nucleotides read TGTGCCATCAGTGGGACTGGAGCAGGAGATACGCAGTATTTT. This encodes CAISGTGAGDTQYF.

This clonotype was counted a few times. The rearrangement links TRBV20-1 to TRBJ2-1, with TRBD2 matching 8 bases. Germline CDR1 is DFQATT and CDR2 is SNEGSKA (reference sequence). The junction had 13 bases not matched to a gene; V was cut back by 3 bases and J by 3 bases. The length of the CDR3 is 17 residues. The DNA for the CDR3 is TGCAGTGCTAGGGATGTTTTCGTGGGGACTAGCTACAATGAGCAGTTCTTC. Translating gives CSARDVFVGTSYNEQFF.

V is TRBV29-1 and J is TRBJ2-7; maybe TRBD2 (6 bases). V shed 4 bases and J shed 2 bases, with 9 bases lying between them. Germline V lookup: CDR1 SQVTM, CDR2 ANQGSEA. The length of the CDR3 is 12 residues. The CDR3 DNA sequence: TGCAGCGTTGCTAGCGTAGCCTACGAGCAGTACTTC. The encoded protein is CSVASVAYEQYF.

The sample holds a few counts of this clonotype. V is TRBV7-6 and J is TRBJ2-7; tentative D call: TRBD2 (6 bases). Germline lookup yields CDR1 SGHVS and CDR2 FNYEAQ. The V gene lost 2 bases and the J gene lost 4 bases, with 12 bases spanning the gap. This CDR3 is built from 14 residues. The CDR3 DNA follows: TGTGCCAGCAGCTTAATGCGGGAAACGTACGAGCAGTACTTC. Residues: CASSLMRETYEQYF.

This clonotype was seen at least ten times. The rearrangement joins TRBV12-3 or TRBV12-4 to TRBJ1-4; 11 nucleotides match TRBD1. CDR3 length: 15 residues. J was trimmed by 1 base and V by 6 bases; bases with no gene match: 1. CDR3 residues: CASRGTGGTNEKLFF. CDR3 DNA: TGTGCCAGCAGGGGGACAGGGGGAACTAATGAAAAACTGTTTTTT.

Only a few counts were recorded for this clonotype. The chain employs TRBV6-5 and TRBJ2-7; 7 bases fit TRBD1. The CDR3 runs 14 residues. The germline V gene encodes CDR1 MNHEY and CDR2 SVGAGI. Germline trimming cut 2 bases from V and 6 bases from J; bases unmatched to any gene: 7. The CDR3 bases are TGTGCCAGCAGTTACGCCGACAGGGTGGCCGAGCAGTACTTC. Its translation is CASSYADRVAEQYF.

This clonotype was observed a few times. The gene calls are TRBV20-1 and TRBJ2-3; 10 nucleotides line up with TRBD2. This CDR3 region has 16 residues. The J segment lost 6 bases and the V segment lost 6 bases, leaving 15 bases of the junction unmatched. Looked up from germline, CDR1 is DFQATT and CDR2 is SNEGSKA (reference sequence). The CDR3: CSAHYASGGLGDTQYF. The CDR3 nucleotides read TGCAGTGCCCATTATGCTAGCGGGGGCCTTGGGGATACGCAGTATTTT.

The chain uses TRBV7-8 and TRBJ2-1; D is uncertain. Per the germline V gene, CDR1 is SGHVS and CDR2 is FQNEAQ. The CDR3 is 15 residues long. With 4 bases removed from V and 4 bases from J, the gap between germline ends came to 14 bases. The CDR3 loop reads CASSSPIFGYNEQFF. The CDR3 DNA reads TGTGCCAGCAGCTCCCCTATTTTTGGTTACAATGAGCAGTTCTTC.

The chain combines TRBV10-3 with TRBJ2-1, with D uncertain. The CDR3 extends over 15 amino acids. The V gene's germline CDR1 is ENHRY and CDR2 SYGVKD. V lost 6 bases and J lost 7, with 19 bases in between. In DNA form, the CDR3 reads TGTGCCATCAGGCCCACCACCGGGCTAAGGAATGAGCAGTTCTTC. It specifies CAIRPTTGLRNEQFF.

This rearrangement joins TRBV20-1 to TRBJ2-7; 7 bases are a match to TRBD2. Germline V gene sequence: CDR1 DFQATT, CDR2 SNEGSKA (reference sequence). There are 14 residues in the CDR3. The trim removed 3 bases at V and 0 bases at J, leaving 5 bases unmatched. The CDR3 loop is CSASALAVSYEQYF. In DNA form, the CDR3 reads TGCAGTGCTAGCGCGCTAGCGGTCTCCTACGAGCAGTACTTC.

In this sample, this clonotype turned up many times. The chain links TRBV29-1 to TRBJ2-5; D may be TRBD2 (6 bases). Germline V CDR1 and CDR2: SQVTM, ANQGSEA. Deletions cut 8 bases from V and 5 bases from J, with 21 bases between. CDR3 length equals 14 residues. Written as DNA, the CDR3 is TGCAGCACCAACGGAGGAGGGGTGCGGGAGACCCAGTACTTC. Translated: CSTNGGGVRETQYF.

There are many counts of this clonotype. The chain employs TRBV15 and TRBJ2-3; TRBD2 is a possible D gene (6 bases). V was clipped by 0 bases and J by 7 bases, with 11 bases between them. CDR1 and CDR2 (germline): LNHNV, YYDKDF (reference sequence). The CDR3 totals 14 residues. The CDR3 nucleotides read TGTGCCACCAGCAGAGAAGGGACTGTATATACGCAGTATTTT. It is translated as CATSREGTVYTQYF. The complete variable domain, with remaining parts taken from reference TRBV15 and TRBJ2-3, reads DAMVIQNPRYQVTQFGKPVTLSCSQTLNHNVMYWYQQKSSQAPKLLFHYYDKDFNNEADTPDNFQSRRPNTSFCFLDIRSPGLGDTAMYLCATSREGTVYTQYFGPGTRLTVL.

DNA of the CDR3: TGTGCCAGCAGTTTAGTGGGGTTTAGCAATCAGCCCCAGCATTTT. It yields the protein CASSLVGFSNQPQHF. The chain carries TRBV12-3 or TRBV12-4 and TRBJ1-5; D remains unclear. The CDR3 covers 15 residues. The V gene lost 1 base and the J gene lost 0 bases, with 7 bases spanning the gap.

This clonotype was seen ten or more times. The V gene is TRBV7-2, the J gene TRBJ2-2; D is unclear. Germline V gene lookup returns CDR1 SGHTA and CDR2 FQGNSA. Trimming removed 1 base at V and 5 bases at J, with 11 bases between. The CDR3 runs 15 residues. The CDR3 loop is CASSLGWVGTGELFF. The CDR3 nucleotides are TGTGCCAGCAGCTTAGGATGGGTTGGTACCGGGGAGCTGTTTTTT.

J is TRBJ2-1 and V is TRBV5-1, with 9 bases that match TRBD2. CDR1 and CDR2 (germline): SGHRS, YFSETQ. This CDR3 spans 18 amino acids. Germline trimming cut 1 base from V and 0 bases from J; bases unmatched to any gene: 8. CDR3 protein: CASSLSLAGPSSYNEQFF. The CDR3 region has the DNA TGCGCCAGCAGCTTGTCCCTAGCGGGGCCTAGCTCCTACAATGAGCAGTTCTTC.

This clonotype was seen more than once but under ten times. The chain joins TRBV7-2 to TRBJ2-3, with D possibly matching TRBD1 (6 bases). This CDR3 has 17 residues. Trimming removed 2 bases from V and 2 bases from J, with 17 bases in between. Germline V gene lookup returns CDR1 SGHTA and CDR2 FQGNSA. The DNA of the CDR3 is TGTGCCAGCAGCTTATTACAAGGCAGGGGCTTCACAGATACGCAGTATTTT. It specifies CASSLLQGRGFTDTQYF.

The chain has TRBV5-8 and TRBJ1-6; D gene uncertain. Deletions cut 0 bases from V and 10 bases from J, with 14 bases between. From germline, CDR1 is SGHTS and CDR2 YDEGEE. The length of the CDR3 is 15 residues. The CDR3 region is CASSLEGGLKSPLHF. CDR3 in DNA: TGTGCCAGCAGCTTGGAAGGAGGCTTAAAATCACCCCTCCACTTT.

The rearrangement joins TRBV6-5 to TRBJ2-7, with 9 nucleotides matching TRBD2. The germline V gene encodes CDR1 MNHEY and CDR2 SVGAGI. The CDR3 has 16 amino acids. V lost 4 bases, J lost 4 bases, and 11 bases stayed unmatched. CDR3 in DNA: TGTGCCAGCAGTTCGCGATTACTAGCGGGCGCGTACGAGCAGTACTTC. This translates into CASSSRLLAGAYEQYF.

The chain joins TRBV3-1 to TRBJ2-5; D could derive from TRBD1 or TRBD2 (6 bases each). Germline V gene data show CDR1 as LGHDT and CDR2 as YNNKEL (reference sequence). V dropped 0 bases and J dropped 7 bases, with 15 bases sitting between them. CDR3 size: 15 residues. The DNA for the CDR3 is TGTGCCAGCAGCCAAGATCACGGGGGCCACGGGACCCAGTACTTC. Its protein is CASSQDHGGHGTQYF.